The 17 T cell receptor beta chains given below trace back to one sample, sequenced in a study of shared clonotypes between healthy human individuals. Some clones are missing from TCRdb's copy, which holds only in-frame ones; the method was immunoSEQ multiplex PCR. The sample includes around 120,000 clones, 65% to 75% of them seen just once. Sequencing was done on a sample of memory CD8+ T cells sorted from blood. The subset is: CD45RO+ cells pooled with CCR7-negative TemRA cells. These receptors were obtained from a woman in her twenties or thirties in good health.

This rearrangement joins TRBV6-4 to TRBJ2-2; weak D call: TRBD1 (6 bases). The V gene's germline CDR1 is MRHNA and CDR2 SNTAGT. There are 15 residues in the CDR3. Trimming took off 4 bases at V and 2 bases at J, with 11 bases between the two ends. The CDR3 sequence: CASSARTDNTGELFF. The CDR3 nucleotides read TGTGCCAGCAGTGCCCGGACAGACAACACCGGGGAGCTGTTTTTT.

The chain combines TRBV10-2 with TRBJ2-2; the D gene could be TRBD1 or TRBD2 (5 bases each). V gave up 0 bases and J gave up 6 bases, with 17 bases separating them. From germline, CDR1 is WSHSY and CDR2 SAAADI. This CDR3 has 17 amino acids. This CDR3 is CASSESRLPGTAGELFF. The CDR3 nucleotides are TGCGCCAGCAGTGAGTCCCGACTACCCGGGACCGCCGGGGAGCTGTTTTTT.

The chain links TRBV25-1 to TRBJ2-5; D gene unclear. The CDR3 loop spans 11 amino acids. Trimming removed 4 bases from V and 7 bases from J, with 7 bases in between. CDR1 is MGHDK, CDR2 SYGVNS, per germline. This CDR3 is CASSGVGTQYF. In DNA, the CDR3 is TGTGCCAGCAGTGGGGTTGGGACCCAGTACTTC.

The chain couples TRBV28 to TRBJ2-5; D is undetermined. The DNA end lines up better with TRBJ2-7; the J call may be wrong. The CDR3 totals 16 residues. Germline V gives CDR1 MDHEN, CDR2 SYDVKM. The CDR3 region is CASQERWPALLYEQYF. Here the CDR3 DNA reads TGTGCCAGTCAGGAGAGGTGGCCCGCTCTTTTGTACGAGCAGTACTTC.

In its sample, this clone was seen many times. The chain has TRBV15 and TRBJ2-3; no clear D. The length of the CDR3 is 16 residues. The ends were cut back, 3 bases at V and 1 base at J, with 14 bases in the middle. Germline CDR1 reads LNHNV; CDR2 reads YYDKDF (reference sequence). The CDR3 nucleotides are TGTGCCACCAGCAGCATTAGGGAATCCGGCACAGATACGCAGTATTTT. It specifies CATSSIRESGTDTQYF.

The chain uses TRBV27 and TRBJ1-2; D is unresolved. Per germline, CDR1 MNHEY and CDR2 SMNVEV (reference sequence). CDR3 length: 15 amino acids. The V end lost 0 bases, the J end lost 1 base, and 9 bases lay between the germline ends. For the CDR3, the DNA is TGTGCCAGCAGTTTATCGTATGGAAATAACTATGGCTACACCTTC. It codes for CASSLSYGNNYGYTF.

This clone was observed once. The chain links TRBV28 to TRBJ1-2, with D possibly being TRBD1 (5 bases). Germline CDR1 reads MDHEN; CDR2 reads SYDVKM. Trimming took 3 bases from V and 9 from J, leaving 14 bases between them. This CDR3 region has 13 residues. The CDR3 sequence is CASSFGGDVRYTF. The CDR3 region has the DNA TGTGCCAGCAGTTTTGGGGGGGACGTTCGCTACACCTTC.

This clone appeared many times. The chain recombines TRBV7-9 with TRBJ2-7; 9 positions match TRBD2. With 4 bases clipped from V and 0 bases from J, the junction kept 10 bases outside the gene matches. Germline values: CDR1 SEHNR, CDR2 FQNEAQ (reference sequence). This CDR3 is built from 17 residues. The CDR3 reads CASSSPLGSGSSYEQYF. The CDR3, as DNA: TGTGCCAGCAGCTCTCCCCTTGGTAGCGGGAGCTCCTACGAGCAGTACTTC.

This clone has ten or more counts. J is TRBJ2-5 and V is TRBV2, with D perhaps given as TRBD1 or TRBD2 (6 bases each). V was pared by 6 bases and J by 1 base, with 12 bases between. Germline V gene sequence: CDR1 SNHLY, CDR2 FYNNEI. CDR3 length: 14 residues. CDR3 protein: CASREGHLQETQYF. The DNA for the CDR3 is TGTGCCAGCAGGGAGGGACACCTCCAAGAGACCCAGTACTTC. Based on the CDR3 plus reference TRBV2 and TRBJ2-5, the full variable domain is EPEVTQTPSHQVTQMGQEVILRCVPISNHLYFYWYRQILGQKVEFLVSFYNNEISEKSEIFDDQFSVERPDGSNFTLKIRSTKLEDSAMYFCASREGHLQETQYFGPGTRLLVL.

The chain has TRBV5-1 and TRBJ2-1; no clear D. V was trimmed by 2 bases and J by 5 bases, leaving 2 bases between them. The CDR3 is made up of 11 amino acids. Germline values: CDR1 SGHRS, CDR2 YFSETQ. The CDR3 nucleotides are TGCGCCAGCAGCTTCGACAATGAGCAGTTCTTC. It encodes CASSFDNEQFF.

This clone was observed a few times. The rearrangement joins TRBV5-4 to TRBJ2-3, with TRBD2 as a possible D gene (6 bases). With 3 bases removed from V and 3 bases from J, the gap between germline ends came to 14 bases. Germline V gene lookup returns CDR1 SGHNT and CDR2 YYREEE (reference sequence). The CDR3 runs to 15 residues. This CDR3 is CASSSPTSRTDTQYF. The CDR3 bases are TGTGCCAGCAGCTCTCCGACTAGTCGAACAGATACGCAGTATTTT.

The V call is TRBV15, the J call TRBJ2-4; 7 bases are a match to TRBD1. Looked up from germline, CDR1 is LNHNV and CDR2 is YYDKDF (reference sequence). With 4 bases clipped from V and 8 bases from J, the junction kept 8 bases outside the gene matches. CDR3 length: 14 residues. In DNA form, the CDR3 reads TGTGCCACCAGCACGGGCAACAGGGGTGACATTCAGTACTTC. Translated: CATSTGNRGDIQYF.

This clone occurred a few times. V is TRBV5-1 and J is TRBJ2-7, with D possibly being TRBD2 (6 bases). From germline, CDR1 is SGHRS and CDR2 YFSETQ. V dropped 4 bases and J dropped 3 bases, with 20 bases sitting between them. The CDR3 sequence is 16 residues long. In DNA, the CDR3 is TGCGCCAGCAGCCCCGAACCCGGGAGCCCCTTCTACGAGCAGTACTTC. Protein product: CASSPEPGSPFYEQYF.

The CDR3 spells CASSRTTYNEQFF. DNA of the CDR3: TGTGCCAGCAGCCGGACAACCTACAATGAGCAGTTCTTC. V is TRBV7-9 and J is TRBJ2-1; TRBD1 might be the D (5 bases). Germline lookup yields CDR1 SEHNR and CDR2 FQNEAQ (reference sequence). The CDR3 length is 13 residues. V lost 5 bases, J lost 2 bases, and 7 bases lay in between.

The chain has TRBV7-9 and TRBJ2-7; the D gene is possibly TRBD2 (5 bases). The CDR3 runs to 14 residues. From germline, CDR1 is SEHNR and CDR2 FQNEAQ (reference sequence). The V end was cut by 1 base, the J end by 2 bases, with 9 bases between. The CDR3 coding sequence is TGTGCCAGCAGCTTAGACGCACTAGCCTACGAGCAGTACTTC. It is translated as CASSLDALAYEQYF.

The chain links TRBV15 to TRBJ2-3; no clear D gene. The V end lost 1 base, the J end lost 1 base, and 9 bases lay between the germline ends. This CDR3 is built from 15 residues. Germline lookup yields CDR1 LNHNV and CDR2 YYDKDF (reference sequence). This chain's CDR3 is CATSRAREGTDTQYF. The DNA for the CDR3 is TGTGCCACCAGCAGAGCAAGGGAAGGCACAGATACGCAGTATTTT.

The gene calls are TRBV5-7 and TRBJ1-5; 7 nucleotides match TRBD1. TRBV5-7 belongs to the ORF category, with a function that is uncertain. Germline trimming cut 3 bases from V and 3 bases from J; bases unmatched to any gene: 9. This CDR3 spans 16 amino acids. DNA of the CDR3: TGTGCCAGCAGCTCTGGACAGGCCCCGCACAATCAGCCCCAGCATTTT. Its translation is CASSSGQAPHNQPQHF.